These 20 T cell receptor beta chains came from one sample sequenced in a study of tumor-infiltrating lymphocytes in oesophageal squamous cell carcinoma. MiXCR, run by TCRdb on the PCR reads, gives a single entry per CDR3 protein. The sample consists of about 17,000 distinct CDR3 sequences, approximately 45% of them appearing once. Sequencing was done on a sample of normal esophageal tissue next to the tumor. The receptor source for this set is a female donor with esophageal squamous cell carcinoma.

The chain is built from TRBV7-8 and TRBJ2-1; D gene unclear. Germline loops: CDR1 SGHVS, CDR2 FQNEAQ. This CDR3 is built from 17 residues. Trimming shortened V by 7 bases and J by 1 base, and 20 bases separated the two germline ends. The CDR3 here is CASNPELTYSSYNEQFF. The CDR3 coding sequence is TGTGCCAGCAATCCTGAATTAACTTATTCTTCCTACAATGAGCAGTTCTTC.

J is TRBJ2-3 and V is TRBV28; D not resolved. V lost 4 bases and J 5 bases, leaving 4 bases between the germline ends. The germline gives CDR1 MDHEN, CDR2 SYDVKM. This CDR3 contains 11 residues. CDR3 DNA sequence: TGTGCCAGCAGTTCCGTAGATACGCAGTATTTT. Its protein product is CASSSVDTQYF.

This chain connects TRBV7-6 to TRBJ2-6; D remains ambiguous. This CDR3 is built from 8 residues. V was pared by 4 bases and J by 18 bases, with 4 bases between. CDR1 and CDR2 (germline): SGHVS, FNYEAQ. CDR3 nucleotide sequence: TGTGCCAGCAGCTCTTGGACTTTC. This translates into CASSSWTF.

The table lists this clonotype with many counts. The gene calls are TRBV4-2 and TRBJ2-7; D is perhaps TRBD2 (6 bases). This CDR3 comprises 15 residues. V was cut by 3 bases and J by 0 bases, with 12 bases left in between. From germline, CDR1 is LGHNA and CDR2 YNFKEQ. The CDR3 protein is CASSQGLSASYEQYF. The CDR3, as DNA: TGTGCCAGCAGCCAGGGACTTAGCGCCTCCTACGAGCAGTACTTC.

This clonotype was observed many times. The chain combines TRBV5-5 with TRBJ2-7, with D possibly matching TRBD2 (6 bases). V was shortened by 1 base and J by 0 bases, with 8 bases between the two germline ends. The CDR3 spans 14 residues. Germline V CDR1 and CDR2: SGHKS, YYEKEE (reference sequence). The CDR3 DNA sequence: TGTGCCAGCAGCTTGACTAGCACCTCCTACGAGCAGTACTTC. The encoded protein is CASSLTSTSYEQYF.

This sequence joins TRBV27 and TRBJ2-7; 10 nucleotides match TRBD2. The CDR3 contains 14 residues. With 3 bases clipped from V and 6 bases from J, the junction kept 5 bases outside the gene matches. Per the germline V gene, CDR1 is MNHEY and CDR2 is SMNVEV (reference sequence). The CDR3: CASSFRAGGREQYF. In DNA, the CDR3 is TGTGCCAGCAGTTTTAGAGCGGGGGGGCGCGAGCAGTACTTC.

This clonotype has at least ten counts. The V call is TRBV10-3, the J call TRBJ2-5; possibly TRBD1 or TRBD2 for D (5 bases each). V was trimmed by 3 bases and J by 5 bases, leaving 22 bases between them. This CDR3 spans 17 amino acids. The germline CDR1 and CDR2 sequences are ENHRY and SYGVKD. The CDR3 DNA sequence: TGTGCCATCAGTGACTCAGCCCCGGGGCCCAATAGGGAGACCCAGTACTTC. Amino acid sequence: CAISDSAPGPNRETQYF.

V is TRBV7-9 and J is TRBJ2-3; possibly TRBD1 for D (5 bases). The CDR3 consists of 16 residues. Trimming cost V 2 bases and J 5 bases, with 17 bases left between them. From germline, CDR1 is SEHNR and CDR2 FQNEAQ (reference sequence). The chain's CDR3 is CASSLMVGDSKDTQYF. The DNA of the CDR3 is TGTGCCAGCAGCTTAATGGTTGGTGACAGTAAAGATACGCAGTATTTT.

The V gene is TRBV7-6, the J gene TRBJ2-5; D might be TRBD1 (6 bases). The CDR3 consists of 13 residues. V was pared by 7 bases and J by 5 bases, with 14 bases between. Per germline, CDR1 SGHVS and CDR2 FNYEAQ. CDR3 loop: CASKDSGQETQYF. As DNA, the CDR3 is TGTGCCAGCAAGGACAGCGGCCAGGAGACCCAGTACTTC.

V gene TRBV5-4 combines with J gene TRBJ2-3; TRBD2 matches 11 bases. The CDR3 contains 15 residues. Germline trimming cut 3 bases from V and 7 bases from J; bases unmatched to any gene: 7. The germline gives CDR1 SGHNT, CDR2 YYREEE (reference sequence). CDR3 sequence (DNA): TGTGCCAGCAGCTCCCCGGGACTAGCGGTGCATACGCAGTATTTT. It translates to CASSSPGLAVHTQYF.

In its sample, this clonotype was seen many times. The rearrangement joins TRBV7-2 to TRBJ2-1; D remains ambiguous. Deletions cut 2 bases from V and 4 bases from J, with 6 bases between. The CDR3 sequence is 13 residues long. Germline CDR1 SGHTA, CDR2 FQGNSA. CDR3 loop: CASSLSVYNEQFF. In DNA, the CDR3 is TGTGCCAGCAGCTTAAGTGTATACAATGAGCAGTTCTTC.

The chain uses TRBV7-9 and TRBJ2-5, with 7 bases fitting TRBD2. After removal of 4 bases from V and 11 bases from J, the junction contained 7 bases not matched to a gene. The CDR3 runs 12 residues. The germline V gene has CDR1 SEHNR and CDR2 FQNEAQ (reference sequence). Here the CDR3 DNA reads TGTGCCAGCAGCTGGGACTACAATGAGCAGTACTTC. Protein: CASSWDYNEQYF.

This clonotype has a count of ten or more. The V and J genes are TRBV28 and TRBJ2-7; tentatively, D is TRBD2 (6 bases). The V and J ends lost 6 bases and 1 base respectively, with 16 bases between them. CDR3 size: 15 residues. CDR1 MDHEN and CDR2 SYDVKM come from the germline V gene. In DNA, the CDR3 is TGTGCCAGCAGCCCTGGAGGGGTGAGGTCCTACGAGCAGTACTTC. Amino acid sequence: CASSPGGVRSYEQYF.

This clonotype appeared a few times. The V call is TRBV7-6, the J call TRBJ2-1; tentative D call: TRBD2 (6 bases). The V gene lost 5 bases and the J gene lost 4 bases, with 9 bases spanning the gap. Germline loops: CDR1 SGHVS, CDR2 FNYEAQ. The CDR3 extends over 13 amino acids. The CDR3 sequence: CASSRRDYNEQFF. CDR3 coding DNA: TGTGCCAGCAGCAGGCGGGATTACAATGAGCAGTTCTTC.

With regard to this clonotype: This CDR3 fails to terminate in the conserved phenylalanine or tryptophan, so it likely reflects a read error. No DNA is shown, since the ends of the CDR3 on it are uncertain; the CDR3 is the one TCRdb lists. The chain combines TRBV6-1 with TRBJ2-5; the D call TRBD1 from the table was never checked on the DNA. Including both end residues, the CDR3 is 15 amino acids long. Germline CDR1 MNHNS, CDR2 SASEGT. CDR3 loop: CASSFRDRQRAVLRA.

This clonotype was seen a few times. This chain joins TRBV6-1 and TRBJ2-1; D may be TRBD2 (5 bases). The J call may be incorrect, as the DNA end agrees better with TRBJ2-7. The germline gives CDR1 MNHNS, CDR2 SASEGT. The CDR3 has 15 amino acids. CDR3 nucleotide sequence: TGTGCCAGCAGCGCCGACTACAGCTCCTACAATGAGCAGTACTTC. Translating gives CASSADYSSYNEQYF.

The sample holds many counts of this clonotype. The V call is TRBV6-6, the J call TRBJ2-4; no firm D call. CDR1 is MNHNY, CDR2 SVGAGI, per germline (reference sequence). This CDR3 region has 16 residues. The V gene lost 2 bases and the J gene lost 0 bases, with 11 bases spanning the gap. CDR3 amino acids: CASSYGSLVAKNIQYF. CDR3 nucleotide sequence: TGTGCCAGCAGTTACGGCAGCCTCGTAGCCAAAAACATTCAGTACTTC.

V is TRBV11-2 and J is TRBJ2-7, with D tentatively TRBD1 (6 bases). The J call is doubtful: the DNA matches TRBJ2-5 better. The CDR3 is made up of 15 amino acids. The germline gives CDR1 SGHAT, CDR2 FQNNGV. CDR3 protein: CASSLNTGNGETQYF. The DNA of the CDR3 is TGTGCCAGCAGCTTAAACACAGGGAACGGGGAGACCCAGTACTTC.

This clonotype was recorded many times. The rearrangement uses TRBV25-1 and TRBJ1-1; 9 bases are a match to TRBD1. This CDR3 region has 15 residues. J was trimmed by 6 bases and V by 3 bases; bases with no gene match: 8. Germline assignment: CDR1 MGHDK and CDR2 SYGVNS. The CDR3 nucleotides read TGTGCCAGCAGTGACCCCGGACAGGGGAAGGCTGAAGCTTTCTTT. This encodes CASSDPGQGKAEAFF.

This sequence joins TRBV6-6 and TRBJ2-7; 7 nucleotides align to TRBD2. From germline, CDR1 is MNHNY and CDR2 SVGAGI (reference sequence). This CDR3 region has 15 residues. V was clipped by 2 bases and J by 9 bases; unmatched bases: 13. The CDR3 DNA is TGTGCCAGCAGTTACGGGGGGGTGAGCACAGATACGCAGTACTTC. Encoded protein: CASSYGGVSTDTQYF.